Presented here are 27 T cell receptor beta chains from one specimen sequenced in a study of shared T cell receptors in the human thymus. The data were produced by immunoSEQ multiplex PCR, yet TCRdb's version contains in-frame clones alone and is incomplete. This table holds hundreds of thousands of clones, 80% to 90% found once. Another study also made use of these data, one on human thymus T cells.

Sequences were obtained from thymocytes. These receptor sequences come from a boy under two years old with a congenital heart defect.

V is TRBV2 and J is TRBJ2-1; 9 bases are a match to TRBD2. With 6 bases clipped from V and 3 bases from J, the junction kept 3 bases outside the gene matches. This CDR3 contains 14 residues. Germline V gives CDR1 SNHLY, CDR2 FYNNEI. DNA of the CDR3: TGTGCCAGCAGGGGACTAGCCTACTACAATGAGCAGTTCTTC. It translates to CASRGLAYYNEQFF.

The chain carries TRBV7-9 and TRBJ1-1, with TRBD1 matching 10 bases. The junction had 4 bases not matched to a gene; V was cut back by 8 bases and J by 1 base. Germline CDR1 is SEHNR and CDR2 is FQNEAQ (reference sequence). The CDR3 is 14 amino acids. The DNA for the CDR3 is TGTGCCAGCGGACAGGGGGATTCGAACACTGAAGCTTTCTTT. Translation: CASGQGDSNTEAFF.

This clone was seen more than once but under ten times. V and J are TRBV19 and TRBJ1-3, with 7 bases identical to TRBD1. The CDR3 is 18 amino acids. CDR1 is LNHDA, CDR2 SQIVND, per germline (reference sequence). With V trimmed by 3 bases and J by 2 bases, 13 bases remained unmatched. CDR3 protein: CASSMRIGGAEAGNTIYF. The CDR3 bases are TGTGCCAGTAGTATGAGGATAGGGGGCGCAGAAGCTGGAAACACCATATATTTT.

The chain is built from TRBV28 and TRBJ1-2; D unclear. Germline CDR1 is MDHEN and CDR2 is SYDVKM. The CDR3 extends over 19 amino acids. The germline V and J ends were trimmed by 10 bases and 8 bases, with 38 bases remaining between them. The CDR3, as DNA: TGTGCCATCCAGTTTTGTCATCGGGCTAGCAAGTGTGTGGCGGGGGGCTACACCTTC. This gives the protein CAIQFCHRASKCVAGGYTF.

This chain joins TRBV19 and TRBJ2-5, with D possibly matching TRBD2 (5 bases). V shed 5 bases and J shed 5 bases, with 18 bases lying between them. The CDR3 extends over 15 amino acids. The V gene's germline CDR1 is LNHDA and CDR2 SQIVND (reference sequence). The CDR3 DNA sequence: TGTGCCAGTAGTTCCTCGGTTGAGGGTGGGGAGACCCAGTACTTC. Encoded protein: CASSSSVEGGETQYF.

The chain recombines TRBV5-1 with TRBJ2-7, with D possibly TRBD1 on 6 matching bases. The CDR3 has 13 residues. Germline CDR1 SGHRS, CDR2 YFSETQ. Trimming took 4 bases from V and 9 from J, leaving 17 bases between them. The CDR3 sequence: CASSRKQGAAQYF. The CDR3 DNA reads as TGCGCCAGCAGCAGAAAACAGGGTGCCGCGCAGTACTTC.

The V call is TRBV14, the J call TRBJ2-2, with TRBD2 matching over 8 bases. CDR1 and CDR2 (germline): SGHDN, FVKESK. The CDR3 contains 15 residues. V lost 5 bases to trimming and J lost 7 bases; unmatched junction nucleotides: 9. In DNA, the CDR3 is TGTGCCAGCAGCACCGAAGCGGGAGAGATCGGGGAGCTGTTTTTT. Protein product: CASSTEAGEIGELFF.

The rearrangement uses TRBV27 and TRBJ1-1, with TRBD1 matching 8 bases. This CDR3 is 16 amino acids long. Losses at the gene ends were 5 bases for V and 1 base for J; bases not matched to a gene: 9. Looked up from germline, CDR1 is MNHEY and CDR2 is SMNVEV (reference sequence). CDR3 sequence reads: CASSKASGTGNTEAFF. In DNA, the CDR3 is TGTGCCAGCAGTAAGGCCTCCGGGACAGGGAACACTGAAGCTTTCTTT.

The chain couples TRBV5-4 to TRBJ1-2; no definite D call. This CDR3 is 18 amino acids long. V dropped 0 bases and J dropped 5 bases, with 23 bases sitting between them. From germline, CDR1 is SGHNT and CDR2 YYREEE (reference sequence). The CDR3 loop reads CASSLEWVRGLRQYGYTF. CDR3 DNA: TGTGCCAGCAGCTTGGAGTGGGTCCGGGGTTTGCGGCAATATGGCTACACCTTC.

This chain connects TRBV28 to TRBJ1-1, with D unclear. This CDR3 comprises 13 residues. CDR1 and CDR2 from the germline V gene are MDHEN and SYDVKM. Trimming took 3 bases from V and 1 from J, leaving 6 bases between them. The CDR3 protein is CASSLRENTEAFF. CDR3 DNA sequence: TGTGCCAGCAGTTTGCGGGAGAACACTGAAGCTTTCTTT.

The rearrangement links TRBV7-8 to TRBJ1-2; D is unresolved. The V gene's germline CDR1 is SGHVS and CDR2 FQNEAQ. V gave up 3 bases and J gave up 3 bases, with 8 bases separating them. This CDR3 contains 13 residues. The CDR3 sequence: CASSFEGDYGYTF. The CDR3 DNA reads TGTGCCAGCAGCTTCGAAGGAGACTATGGCTACACCTTC.

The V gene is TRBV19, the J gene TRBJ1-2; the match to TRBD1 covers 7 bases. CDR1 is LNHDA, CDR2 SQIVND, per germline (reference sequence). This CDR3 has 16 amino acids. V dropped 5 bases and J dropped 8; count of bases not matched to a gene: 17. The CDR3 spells CASSARPDRTAVGYTF. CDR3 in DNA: TGTGCCAGTAGTGCCAGGCCGGACAGGACTGCAGTGGGCTACACCTTC.

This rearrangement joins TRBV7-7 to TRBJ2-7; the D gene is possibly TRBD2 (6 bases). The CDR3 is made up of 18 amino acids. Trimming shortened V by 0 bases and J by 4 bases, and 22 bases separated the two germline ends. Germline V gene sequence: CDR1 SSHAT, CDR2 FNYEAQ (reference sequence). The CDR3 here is CASSLAIAGLRGRYEQYF. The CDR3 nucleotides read TGTGCCAGCAGCTTAGCGATCGCGGGACTCCGAGGGAGGTACGAGCAGTACTTC.

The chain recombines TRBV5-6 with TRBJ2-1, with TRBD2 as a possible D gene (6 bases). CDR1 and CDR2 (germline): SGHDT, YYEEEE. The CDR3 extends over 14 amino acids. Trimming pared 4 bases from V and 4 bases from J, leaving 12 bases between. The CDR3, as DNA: TGTGCCAGCAGCCGGGACTTCCTATACAATGAGCAGTTCTTC. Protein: CASSRDFLYNEQFF.

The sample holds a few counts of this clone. Here the CDR3 reads CASSIDRGRVQPQHF. In nucleotides, the CDR3 is TGTGCCAGTAGTATCGACAGGGGGCGAGTTCAGCCCCAGCATTTT. The chain combines TRBV19 with TRBJ1-5, with 10 bases aligning to TRBD1. This CDR3 spans 15 amino acids. V dropped 3 bases and J dropped 6; count of bases not matched to a gene: 5. Germline V gene data show CDR1 as LNHDA and CDR2 as SQIVND (reference sequence).

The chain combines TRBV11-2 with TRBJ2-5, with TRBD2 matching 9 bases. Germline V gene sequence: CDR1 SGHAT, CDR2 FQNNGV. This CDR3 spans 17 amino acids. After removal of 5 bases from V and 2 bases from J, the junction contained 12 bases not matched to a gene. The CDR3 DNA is TGTGCCAGCAGCCCGAACCGACTAGCGGAATTTCAAGAGACCCAGTACTTC. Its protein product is CASSPNRLAEFQETQYF.

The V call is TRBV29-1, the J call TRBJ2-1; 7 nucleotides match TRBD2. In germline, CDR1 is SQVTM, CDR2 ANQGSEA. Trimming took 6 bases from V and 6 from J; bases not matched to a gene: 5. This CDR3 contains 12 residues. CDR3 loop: CSVLGGTNEQFF. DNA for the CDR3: TGCAGCGTCTTGGGGGGGACCAATGAGCAGTTCTTC.

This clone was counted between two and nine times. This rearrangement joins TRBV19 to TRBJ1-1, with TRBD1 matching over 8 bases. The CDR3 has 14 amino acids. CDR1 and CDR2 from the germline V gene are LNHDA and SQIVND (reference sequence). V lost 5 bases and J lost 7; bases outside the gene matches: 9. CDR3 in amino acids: CASSSDRGRNEAFF. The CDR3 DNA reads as TGTGCCAGTAGTTCCGACAGGGGCAGGAATGAAGCTTTCTTT.

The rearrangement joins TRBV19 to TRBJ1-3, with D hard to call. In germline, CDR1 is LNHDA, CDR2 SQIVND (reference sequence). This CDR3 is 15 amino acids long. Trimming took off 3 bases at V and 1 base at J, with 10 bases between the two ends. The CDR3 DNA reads TGTGCCAGTAGTATCGGAGCTACGTCTGGAAACACCATATATTTT. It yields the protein CASSIGATSGNTIYF.

CDR3 loop: CASSQDMGDYRKNLSTDTQYF. The CDR3 DNA follows: TGCGCCAGCAGCCAAGATATGGGAGACTACCGTAAGAACCTTAGCACAGATACGCAGTATTTT. This chain links TRBV4-1 with TRBJ2-3; tentatively, D is TRBD2 (5 bases). V shed 0 bases and J shed 0 bases, with 25 bases lying between them. The germline V gene has CDR1 MGHRA and CDR2 YSYEKL. The CDR3 runs 21 residues.

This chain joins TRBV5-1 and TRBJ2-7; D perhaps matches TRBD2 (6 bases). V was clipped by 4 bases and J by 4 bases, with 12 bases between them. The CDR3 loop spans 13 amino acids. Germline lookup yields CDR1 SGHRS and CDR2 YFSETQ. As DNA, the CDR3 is TGCGCCAGCAGCCCCATGGGAGGTTACGAGCAGTACTTC. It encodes CASSPMGGYEQYF. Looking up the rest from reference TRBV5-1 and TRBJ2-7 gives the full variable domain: KAGVTQTPRYLIKTRGQQVTLSCSPISGHRSVSWYQQTPGQGLQFLFEYFSETQRNKGNFPGRFSGRQFSNSRSEMNVSTLELGDSALYLCASSPMGGYEQYFGPGTRLTVT.

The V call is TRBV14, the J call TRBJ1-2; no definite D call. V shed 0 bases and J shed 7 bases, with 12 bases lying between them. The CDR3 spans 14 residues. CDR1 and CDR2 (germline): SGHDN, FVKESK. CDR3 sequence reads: CASSQEGGPSGYTF. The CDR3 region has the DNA TGTGCCAGCAGCCAAGAAGGAGGGCCTAGTGGCTACACCTTC. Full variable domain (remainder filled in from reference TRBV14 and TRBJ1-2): EAGVTQFPSHSVIEKGQTVTLRCDPISGHDNLYWYRRVMGKEIKFLLHFVKESKQDESGMPNNRFLAERTGGTYSTLKVQPAELEDSGVYFCASSQEGGPSGYTFGSGTRLTVV.

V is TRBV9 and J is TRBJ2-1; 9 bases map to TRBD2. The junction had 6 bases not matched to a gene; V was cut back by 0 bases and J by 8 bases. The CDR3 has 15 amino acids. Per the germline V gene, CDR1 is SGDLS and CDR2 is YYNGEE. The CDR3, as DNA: TGTGCCAGCAGCGTAGGTAGCGGGGGATACTATGAGCAGTTCTTC. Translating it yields CASSVGSGGYYEQFF.

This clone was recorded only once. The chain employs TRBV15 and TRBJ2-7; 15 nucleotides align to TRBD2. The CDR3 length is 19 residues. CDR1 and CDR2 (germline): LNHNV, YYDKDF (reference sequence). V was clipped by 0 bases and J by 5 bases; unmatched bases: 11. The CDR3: CATSRDSGTSGRPDNEQYF. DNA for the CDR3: TGTGCCACCAGCAGAGACTCCGGGACTAGCGGGAGGCCAGATAACGAGCAGTACTTC.

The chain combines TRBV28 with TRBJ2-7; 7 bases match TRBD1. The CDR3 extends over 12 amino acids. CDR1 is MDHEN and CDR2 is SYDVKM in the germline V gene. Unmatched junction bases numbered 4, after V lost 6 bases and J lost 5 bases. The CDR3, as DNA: TGTGCCAGCAGAAACAGGGGCCACGAGCAGTACTTC. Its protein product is CASRNRGHEQYF.

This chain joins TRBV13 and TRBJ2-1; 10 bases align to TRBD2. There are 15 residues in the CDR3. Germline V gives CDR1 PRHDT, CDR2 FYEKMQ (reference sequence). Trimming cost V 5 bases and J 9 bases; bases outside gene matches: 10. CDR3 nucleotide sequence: TGTGCCAGCAGCCCCAGCGGGGGGGCCTTGGGTGAGCAGTTCTTC. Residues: CASSPSGGALGEQFF.

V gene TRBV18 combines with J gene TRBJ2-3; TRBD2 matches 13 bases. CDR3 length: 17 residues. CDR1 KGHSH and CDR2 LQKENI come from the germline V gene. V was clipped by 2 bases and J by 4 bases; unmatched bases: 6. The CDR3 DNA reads TGTGCCAGCTCACCATCACTAGCGGGAGGGCCCCCAGATACGCAGTATTTT. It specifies CASSPSLAGGPPDTQYF.